Below, 9 T cell receptor beta chains from the same sample are listed, as sequenced in a study of blood T cells in healthy people across ages. Sample-barcoded 5' priming and a J-beta primer mix drove a second PCR of about 7 to 11 cycles. TCRdb used MiXCR to reprocess the 5' RACE reads, holding one entry per CDR3 protein. The repertoire holds about a million distinct CDR3 sequences, about 51% seen once, with about a fifth in the top ten. The sequencing input was blood. The receptors stem from a woman in her sixties in good health.

J is TRBJ1-4 and V is TRBV20-1, with D tentatively TRBD1 (6 bases). Per the germline V gene, CDR1 is DFQATT and CDR2 is SNEGSKA (reference sequence). The CDR3 has 15 residues. Trimming cost V 6 bases and J 7 bases, with 21 bases left between them. The CDR3 region is CSAPVLGASSEKLFF. The CDR3 bases are TGCAGTGCCCCGGTCTTGGGGGCAAGTAGTGAAAAACTGTTTTTT.

The CDR3 sequence: CSVDPGRVQETQYF. CDR3 DNA: TGCAGCGTTGACCCCGGGAGGGTACAAGAGACCCAGTACTTC. This chain links TRBV29-1 with TRBJ2-5; 8 bases map to TRBD2. J was trimmed by 2 bases and V by 3 bases; bases with no gene match: 5. The V gene's germline CDR1 is SQVTM and CDR2 ANQGSEA. CDR3 length: 14 amino acids.

This clonotype was seen a handful of times. V is TRBV28 and J is TRBJ2-5, with 7 nucleotides matching TRBD2. The J call may be incorrect, as the DNA end agrees better with TRBJ2-7. Germline CDR1 is MDHEN and CDR2 is SYDVKM. The CDR3 totals 14 residues. As DNA, the CDR3 is TGTGCCAGCGGAGGGACTACCGAGGAGGACGAGCAGTACTTC. Translated, it gives CASGGTTEEDEQYF.

The rearrangement uses TRBV20-1 and TRBJ2-7; the D gene is possibly TRBD1 (6 bases). The CDR3 totals 14 residues. The V gene's germline CDR1 is DFQATT and CDR2 SNEGSKA (reference sequence). With 1 base removed from V and 4 bases from J, the gap between germline ends came to 14 bases. This chain's CDR3 is CSARGQGHRYEQYF. The CDR3 DNA follows: TGCAGTGCTAGAGGTCAGGGACACCGGTACGAGCAGTACTTC.

This CDR3 is CASSTTSGRTSYEQYF. Written as DNA, the CDR3 is TGTGCCAGCAGTACTACTAGCGGGAGGACCTCCTACGAGCAGTACTTC. The chain joins TRBV28 to TRBJ2-7; TRBD2 matches 12 bases. The CDR3 contains 16 residues. V was clipped by 5 bases and J by 0 bases; unmatched bases: 5. CDR1 and CDR2 from the germline V gene are MDHEN and SYDVKM.

V gene TRBV20-1 combines with J gene TRBJ1-2, with D unresolved. The CDR3 loop spans 12 amino acids. Germline lookup yields CDR1 DFQATT and CDR2 SNEGSKA (reference sequence). The ends were cut back, 1 base at V and 4 bases at J, with 7 bases in the middle. The CDR3 here is CSARVSGYGYTF. For the CDR3, the DNA is TGCAGTGCTAGAGTTTCGGGCTATGGCTACACCTTC.

This chain uses TRBV2 with TRBJ2-1; no definite D call. CDR1 SNHLY and CDR2 FYNNEI come from the germline V gene. This CDR3 contains 11 residues. With 6 bases removed from V and 10 bases from J, the gap between germline ends came to 10 bases. CDR3 bases: TGTGCCAGCAGAGCAGGATTAGAGCAGTTCTTC. Amino acid sequence: CASRAGLEQFF. Using reference TRBV2 and TRBJ2-1 for the parts outside the CDR3, the full variable domain is EPEVTQTPSHQVTQMGQEVILRCVPISNHLYFYWYRQILGQKVEFLVSFYNNEISEKSEIFDDQFSVERPDGSNFTLKIRSTKLEDSAMYFCASRAGLEQFFGPGTRLTVL.

CDR3 in amino acids: CASSPSLRDASNHEQFF. The DNA for the CDR3 is TGCGCCAGCAGCCCCTCCTTGCGGGATGCCTCCAACCATGAGCAGTTCTTC. The V and J genes are TRBV5-1 and TRBJ2-1; D may be TRBD2 (6 bases). The germline V gene encodes CDR1 SGHRS and CDR2 YFSETQ. V was shortened by 4 bases and J by 8 bases, with 25 bases between the two germline ends. The CDR3 is 17 residues long. Looking up the rest from reference TRBV5-1 and TRBJ2-1 gives the full variable domain: KAGVTQTPRYLIKTRGQQVTLSCSPISGHRSVSWYQQTPGQGLQFLFEYFSETQRNKGNFPGRFSGRQFSNSRSEMNVSTLELGDSALYLCASSPSLRDASNHEQFFGPGTRLTVL.

V gene TRBV29-1 combines with J gene TRBJ2-3; 10 bases match TRBD2. Losses at the gene ends were 1 base for V and 3 bases for J; bases not matched to a gene: 7. The CDR3 covers 16 residues. Germline-derived CDR1 and CDR2 are SQVTM and ANQGSEA. CDR3 protein: CSVEGVAGGGTDTQYF. CDR3 DNA sequence: TGCAGCGTTGAAGGCGTAGCGGGAGGTGGAACAGATACGCAGTATTTT.